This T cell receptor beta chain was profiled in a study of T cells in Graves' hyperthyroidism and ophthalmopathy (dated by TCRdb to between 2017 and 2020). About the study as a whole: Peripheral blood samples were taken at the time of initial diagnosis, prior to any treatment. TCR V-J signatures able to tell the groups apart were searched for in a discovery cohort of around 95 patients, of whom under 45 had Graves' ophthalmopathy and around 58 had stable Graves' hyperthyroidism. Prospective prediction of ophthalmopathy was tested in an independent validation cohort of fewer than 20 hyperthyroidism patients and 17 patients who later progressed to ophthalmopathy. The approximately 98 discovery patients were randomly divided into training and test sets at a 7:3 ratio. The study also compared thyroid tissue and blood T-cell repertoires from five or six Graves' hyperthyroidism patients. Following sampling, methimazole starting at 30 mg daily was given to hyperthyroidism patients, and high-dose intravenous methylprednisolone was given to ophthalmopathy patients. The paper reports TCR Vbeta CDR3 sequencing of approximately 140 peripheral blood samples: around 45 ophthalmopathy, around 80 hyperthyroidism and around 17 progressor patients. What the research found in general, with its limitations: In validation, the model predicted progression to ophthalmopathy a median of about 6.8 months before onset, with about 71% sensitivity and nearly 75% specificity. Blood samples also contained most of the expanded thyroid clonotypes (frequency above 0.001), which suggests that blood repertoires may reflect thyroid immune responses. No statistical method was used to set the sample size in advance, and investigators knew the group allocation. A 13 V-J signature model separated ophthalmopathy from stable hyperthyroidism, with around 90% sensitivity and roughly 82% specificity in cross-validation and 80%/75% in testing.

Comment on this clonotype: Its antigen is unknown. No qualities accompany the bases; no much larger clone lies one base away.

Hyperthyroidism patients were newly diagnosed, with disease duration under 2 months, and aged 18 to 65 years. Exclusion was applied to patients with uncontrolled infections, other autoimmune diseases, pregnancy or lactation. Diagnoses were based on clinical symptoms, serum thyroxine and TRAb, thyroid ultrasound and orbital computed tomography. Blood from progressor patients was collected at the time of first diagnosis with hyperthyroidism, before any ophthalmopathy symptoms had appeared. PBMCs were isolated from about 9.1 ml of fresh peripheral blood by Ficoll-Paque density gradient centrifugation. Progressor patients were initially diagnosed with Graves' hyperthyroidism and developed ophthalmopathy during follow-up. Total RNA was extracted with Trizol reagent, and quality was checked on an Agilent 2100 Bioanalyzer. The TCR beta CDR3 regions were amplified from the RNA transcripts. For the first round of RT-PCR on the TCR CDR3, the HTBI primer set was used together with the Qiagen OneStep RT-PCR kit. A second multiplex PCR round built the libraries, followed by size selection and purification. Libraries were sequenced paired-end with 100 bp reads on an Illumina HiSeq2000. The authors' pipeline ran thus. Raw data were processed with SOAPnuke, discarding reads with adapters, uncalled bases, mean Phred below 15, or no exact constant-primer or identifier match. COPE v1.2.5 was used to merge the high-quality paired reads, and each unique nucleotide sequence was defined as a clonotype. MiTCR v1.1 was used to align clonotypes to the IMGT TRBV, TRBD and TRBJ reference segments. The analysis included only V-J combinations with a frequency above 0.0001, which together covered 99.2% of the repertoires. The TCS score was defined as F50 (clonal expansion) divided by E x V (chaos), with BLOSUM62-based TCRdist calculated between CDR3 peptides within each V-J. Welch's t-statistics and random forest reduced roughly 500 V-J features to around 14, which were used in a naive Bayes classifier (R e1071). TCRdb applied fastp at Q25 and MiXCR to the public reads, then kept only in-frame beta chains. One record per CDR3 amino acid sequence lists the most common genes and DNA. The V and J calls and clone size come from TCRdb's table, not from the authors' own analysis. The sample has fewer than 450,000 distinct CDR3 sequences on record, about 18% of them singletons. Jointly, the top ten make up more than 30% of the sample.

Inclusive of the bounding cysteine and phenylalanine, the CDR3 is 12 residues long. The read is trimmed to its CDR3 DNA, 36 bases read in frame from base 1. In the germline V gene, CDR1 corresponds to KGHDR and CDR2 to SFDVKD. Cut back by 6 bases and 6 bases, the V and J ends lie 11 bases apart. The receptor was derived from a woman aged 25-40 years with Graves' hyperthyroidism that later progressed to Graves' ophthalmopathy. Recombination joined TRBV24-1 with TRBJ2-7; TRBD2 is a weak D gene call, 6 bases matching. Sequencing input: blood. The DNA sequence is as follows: TGTGCCACCAGTTACCTGGGAGGCGAGCAGTACTTC. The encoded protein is CATSYLGGEQYF.